A selection of T cell receptor beta chains follows, all from one sample in a study of T-cell memory formation after mild COVID-19. TCRdb analysed the 5' RACE reads with MiXCR anew, one entry per CDR3 protein. Here the sample spans fewer than 250,000 distinct CDR3 sequences, roughly 27% being singletons. The sequenced sample was PBMCs or a T cell subset sorted from them (not recorded which). The receptors derive from an adult woman who had mild COVID-19 (a few samples of this study predate the infection). Cell type and time point are not known. Both conserved end residues are part of each CDR3. Each record gives: J gene, clone size, D gene, V gene, CDR3 protein, CDR3 DNA. A D gene is named only where the DNA matches it firmly. Size tells how often a clone was seen (once, few, many) or the class of an expanded clone, and some rows leave it out.

>TRBJ2-7|.|TRBD1|TRBV7-9
CASRGGGPYEQYF
TGTGCCAGCAGAGGGGGCGGTCCCTACGAGCAGTACTTC
>TRBJ2-3|.|.|TRBV6-1
CASRAGPQRDTQYF
TGTGCCAGCAGGGCCGGGCCACAGCGAGATACGCAGTATTTT
>TRBJ1-3|.|.|TRBV5-1
CASSPGISGNTIYF
TGCGCCAGCAGCCCCGGGATCTCTGGAAACACCATATATTTT
>TRBJ2-7|few|.|TRBV14
CASSHRLDVYEQYF
TGTGCCAGCAGTCACCGGTTAGATGTTTACGAGCAGTACTTC
>TRBJ2-7|.|.|TRBV25-1
CASSIYYEQYF
TGTGCCAGCAGTATCTACTACGAGCAGTACTTC
>TRBJ1-2|.|TRBD1|TRBV11-3
CASGTRAQGDYGYTF
TGTGCCAGCGGGACCCGAGCGCAGGGGGACTATGGCTACACCTTC
>TRBJ2-5|many|.|TRBV7-6
CASTPPRGPQTQYF
TGTGCCAGCACACCTCCCCGGGGACCCCAGACCCAGTACTTC
>TRBJ2-3|.|TRBD2|TRBV7-3
CASSLSLAGARTDTQYF
TGTGCCAGCAGCTTAAGCCTAGCGGGGGCTCGCACAGATACGCAGTATTTT
>TRBJ2-2|.|.|TRBV12-3/TRBV12-4
CASSLAGLGELFF
TGTGCCAGCAGTTTAGCGGGCCTCGGGGAGCTGTTTTTT
>TRBJ2-3|.|TRBD2|TRBV9
CASRKGAGDTDTQYF
TGTGCCAGCAGGAAAGGGGCGGGGGACACAGATACGCAGTATTTT
>TRBJ2-2|.|TRBD2|TRBV5-6
CASSFRGGSLNTGELFF
TGTGCCAGCAGCTTTCGGGGCGGGAGCTTGAACACCGGGGAGCTGTTTTTT
>TRBJ2-5|few|.|TRBV7-2
CASSLWTNAGETQYF
TGTGCCAGCAGCTTATGGACGAATGCCGGCGAGACCCAGTACTTC
>TRBJ1-6|few|TRBD1|TRBV27
CASSLSLGGSSPLHF
TGTGCCAGCAGTTTATCGTTAGGGGGCAGTTCACCCCTCCACTTT
>TRBJ2-1|few|.|TRBV6-6
CASSYSPPAVSRVAYNEQFF
TGTGCCAGCAGTTACTCCCCGCCGGCCGTCTCGAGGGTCGCCTACAATGAGCAGTTCTTC
>TRBJ2-3|few|TRBD2|TRBV7-3
CASSTQASGSSGDTQYF
TGTGCCAGCAGCACTCAAGCTAGCGGGAGTTCGGGAGATACGCAGTATTTT
>TRBJ2-1|.|.|TRBV15
CATSSRPGISYNEQFF
TGTGCCACCAGCAGTCGCCCCGGTATCTCCTACAATGAGCAGTTCTTC
>TRBJ2-1|few|TRBD2|TRBV20-1
CSARKWSGMNNEQFF
TGCAGTGCTAGGAAATGGAGCGGGATGAACAATGAGCAGTTCTTC
>TRBJ2-3|.|TRBD2|TRBV7-6
CASSNHPEWPSGDTDTQYF
TGTGCCAGCAGCAACCACCCCGAGTGGCCTAGCGGGGACACAGATACGCAGTATTTT